The 29 T cell receptor beta chains given below trace back to one sample, sequenced in a study of identical twins listed by TCRdb under 2016. The library relied on 5' RACE. Sequenced on an Illumina HiSeq 2000. The public reads were reprocessed in TCRdb via fastp at Q25 and MiXCR, keeping in-frame beta chains. Rows are combined by CDR3 protein, so each entry shows the most common genes and DNA. In this sample the table shows around 490,000 distinct CDR3 sequences, 13% to 15% of which occur a single time. The ten largest clones take up roughly 0.43% of the sample. This sample was also put to use in a study of yellow fever vaccine responses in identical twins.

Sequencing used CD4+ T cells sorted from blood. These receptors came from a woman younger than 35 in good health.

This clonotype was recorded a few times. V and J are TRBV6-1 and TRBJ1-5; D is unclear. From germline, CDR1 is MNHNS and CDR2 SASEGT. This CDR3 is 13 amino acids long. The V end lost 6 bases, the J end lost 6 bases, and 12 bases lay between the germline ends. The CDR3 DNA follows: TGTGCCAGCAGCCAACGGGTAGGTCAGCCCCAGCATTTT. Translation: CASSQRVGQPQHF.

This clonotype was counted a few times. This rearrangement joins TRBV6-1 to TRBJ2-5; 11 nucleotides match TRBD1. This CDR3 spans 15 amino acids. The V and J ends lost 6 bases and 4 bases, in that order; junction bases with no gene match: 7. In germline, CDR1 is MNHNS, CDR2 SASEGT. Here the CDR3 DNA reads TGTGCCAGCAGCGAAACCGGGACAGGGGGAGAGACCCAGTACTTC. Its protein is CASSETGTGGETQYF.

This clonotype has only a few counts. This chain uses TRBV5-1 with TRBJ2-5; 11 nucleotides align to TRBD2. V lost 0 bases to trimming and J lost 1 base; unmatched junction nucleotides: 2. The germline V gene has CDR1 SGHRS and CDR2 YFSETQ. The CDR3 spans 16 residues. The CDR3: CASSLATSGGQETQYF. In nucleotides, the CDR3 is TGCGCCAGCAGCTTGGCCACTAGCGGGGGCCAAGAGACCCAGTACTTC.

The rearrangement links TRBV4-1 to TRBJ2-1, with 12 bases that match TRBD2. The V gene's germline CDR1 is MGHRA and CDR2 YSYEKL. This CDR3 is 19 amino acids long. Trimming removed 0 bases from V and 6 bases from J; junction bases left unmatched: 12. The CDR3 DNA sequence: TGCGCCAGCAGCCAAGATCGCCGGCTAGCGGGGGGGCAGGGCAATGAGCAGTTCTTC. Its protein product is CASSQDRRLAGGQGNEQFF.

This chain connects TRBV11-2 to TRBJ2-1, with D possibly TRBD2 on 6 matching bases. The CDR3 extends over 17 amino acids. Trimming took 5 bases from V and 10 from J, leaving 27 bases between them. Germline-derived CDR1 and CDR2 are SGHAT and FQNNGV. The CDR3 coding sequence is TGTGCCAGCAGCCTGGGGGGTCTTCCTTCAGGGTTGGGGGAGCAGTTCTTC. The encoded protein is CASSLGGLPSGLGEQFF.

This chain joins TRBV20-1 and TRBJ2-3, with 15 nucleotides matching TRBD2. CDR3 length: 17 residues. J lost 6 bases, V lost 6 bases, and 13 bases had no gene match. The germline V gene has CDR1 DFQATT and CDR2 SNEGSKA (reference sequence). Here the CDR3 DNA reads TGCAGTGCATCTGGACTAGCGGGGGGGCTATCCGGGGATACGCAGTATTTT. This gives the protein CSASGLAGGLSGDTQYF.

The CDR3 reads CASSQVGGGVEDTQYF. The CDR3 nucleotides read TGCGCCAGCAGCCAAGTCGGCGGGGGGGTGGAAGATACGCAGTATTTT. The chain joins TRBV4-1 to TRBJ2-3; 9 bases map to TRBD2. CDR1 is MGHRA, CDR2 YSYEKL, per germline. This CDR3 contains 16 residues. After removal of 1 base from V and 5 bases from J, the junction contained 7 bases not matched to a gene.

The chain recombines TRBV6-1 with TRBJ2-6, with D possibly being TRBD1 or TRBD2 (6 bases each). CDR1 and CDR2 (germline): MNHNS, SASEGT. This CDR3 region has 17 residues. Trimming left V 5 bases short and J 2 bases short, with 16 bases between. The chain's CDR3 is CASSPGAGLAGANVLTF. CDR3 DNA: TGTGCCAGCAGTCCGGGGGCTGGTTTAGCTGGGGCCAACGTCCTGACTTTC.

The V and J genes are TRBV5-1 and TRBJ2-5; TRBD1 matches 7 bases. Germline V gives CDR1 SGHRS, CDR2 YFSETQ. With V trimmed by 3 bases and J by 4 bases, 9 bases remained unmatched. The CDR3 is 15 residues long. The CDR3 loop reads CASSWDKTGTETQYF. The DNA for the CDR3 is TGCGCCAGCAGCTGGGACAAGACAGGGACAGAGACCCAGTACTTC.

This clonotype was recorded a few times. This rearrangement joins TRBV24-1 to TRBJ2-1; D might be TRBD1 or TRBD2, each matching 5 bases. CDR1 KGHDR and CDR2 SFDVKD come from the germline V gene. The V end lost 4 bases, the J end lost 3 bases, and 12 bases lay between the germline ends. This CDR3 comprises 15 residues. The CDR3 region is CATSDSGTIYNEQFF. In DNA form, the CDR3 reads TGTGCCACCAGTGACTCCGGGACCATCTACAATGAGCAGTTCTTC.

This clonotype has a handful of counts. This rearrangement joins TRBV12-3 or TRBV12-4 to TRBJ1-1; D might be TRBD1 (5 bases). V gave up 7 bases and J gave up 0 bases, with 15 bases separating them. This CDR3 region has 15 residues. CDR3 sequence reads: CASNLEGRVNTEAFF. DNA of the CDR3: TGTGCCAGCAACCTGGAAGGCAGGGTGAACACTGAAGCTTTCTTT.

The chain combines TRBV25-1 with TRBJ2-1, with 8 bases matching TRBD1. Germline values: CDR1 MGHDK, CDR2 SYGVNS. The ends lost 1 base at V and 0 bases at J; junction bases unmatched: 8. This CDR3 contains 18 residues. The CDR3 nucleotides are TGTGCCAGCAGTGAATCCTCCGGACAGGGTAGCTCCTACAATGAGCAGTTCTTC. Translating it yields CASSESSGQGSSYNEQFF.

This chain uses TRBV6-2 or TRBV6-3 with TRBJ2-3; D uncertain. The V end was cut by 7 bases, the J end by 6 bases, with 23 bases between. Germline CDR1 MNHEY, CDR2 SVGEGT. CDR3 length: 16 amino acids. The CDR3 DNA reads TGTGCCAGCACGGCCCTTACGGTTCGTAGGTTGGATACGCAGTATTTT. Its translation: CASTALTVRRLDTQYF.

This clonotype was seen a few times. The gene calls are TRBV20-1 and TRBJ1-1, with D hard to call. The CDR3 is 11 amino acids. V was cut by 5 bases and J by 4 bases, with 8 bases left in between. The V gene's germline CDR1 is DFQATT and CDR2 SNEGSKA (reference sequence). This chain's CDR3 is CSALFSTEAFF. For the CDR3, the DNA is TGCAGTGCTCTCTTTAGCACTGAAGCTTTCTTT.

This clonotype occurred a few times. The J gene is TRBJ2-7, the V gene TRBV12-3 or TRBV12-4, with D possibly TRBD1 on 6 matching bases. The CDR3 sequence is 16 residues long. Deletions cut 6 bases from V and 1 base from J, with 19 bases between. In DNA form, the CDR3 reads TGTGCCAGCAGCCCTCTACAGGGCTGGGGATCCTACGAGCAGTACTTC. This translates into CASSPLQGWGSYEQYF.

This clonotype showed up just a few times. This chain joins TRBV10-3 and TRBJ2-1; 9 nucleotides agree with TRBD2. This CDR3 has 15 amino acids. Germline assignment: CDR1 ENHRY and CDR2 SYGVKD. The V gene end was trimmed by 4 bases and the J gene end by 7 bases; junction bases not matched to a gene: 8. The CDR3 coding sequence is TGTGCCATCAGTGGTATGGCGGGGGGGCCAAATGAGCAGTTCTTC. It specifies CAISGMAGGPNEQFF.

This clonotype was seen a few times. The chain is built from TRBV14 and TRBJ2-1, with 9 bases aligning to TRBD2. Germline-derived CDR1 and CDR2 are SGHDN and FVKESK. With 3 bases clipped from V and 7 bases from J, the junction kept 4 bases outside the gene matches. This CDR3 has 14 residues. Here the CDR3 reads CASSHAGGANEQFF. DNA for the CDR3: TGTGCCAGCAGCCACGCGGGGGGGGCTAATGAGCAGTTCTTC.

In this sample, this clonotype turned up a few times. The chain combines TRBV18 with TRBJ1-1, with D perhaps TRBD1 (6 bases). Per germline, CDR1 KGHSH and CDR2 LQKENI. V was trimmed by 2 bases and J by 3 bases, leaving 10 bases between them. This CDR3 is built from 14 residues. In DNA, the CDR3 is TGTGCCAGCTCACCAAACGGGGGGCACACTGAAGCTTTCTTT. Translated: CASSPNGGHTEAFF.

The J gene is TRBJ2-3, the V gene TRBV19; TRBD2 matches 11 bases. V trimming: 6 bases; J trimming: 1 base; junction bases outside the gene matches: 3. CDR1 and CDR2 (germline): LNHDA, SQIVND (reference sequence). The CDR3 is 15 amino acids. The CDR3 DNA sequence: TGTGCCAGTAGGGAACTAGCGGGGGGCACAGATACGCAGTATTTT. Translated: CASRELAGGTDTQYF.

The V call is TRBV5-1, the J call TRBJ2-7; D not certain. The germline V gene has CDR1 SGHRS and CDR2 YFSETQ. Trimming cost V 0 bases and J 3 bases, with 16 bases left between them. There are 16 residues in the CDR3. The CDR3 sequence is CASSLAPGALYYEQYF. As DNA, the CDR3 is TGCGCCAGCAGCTTGGCCCCCGGAGCCTTGTACTACGAGCAGTACTTC.

This clonotype has only a few counts. The chain links TRBV6-2 or TRBV6-3 to TRBJ2-7; D is ambiguous. Trimming pared 4 bases from V and 2 bases from J, leaving 15 bases between. CDR3 length: 15 amino acids. Germline values: CDR1 MNHEY, CDR2 SVGEGT. In DNA, the CDR3 is TGTGCCAGCAGTTCCCCCGGGCGGTGGGCCTACGAGCAGTACTTC. It yields the protein CASSSPGRWAYEQYF.

The chain is built from TRBV10-3 and TRBJ2-3; 8 positions match TRBD1. Germline V gene sequence: CDR1 ENHRY, CDR2 SYGVKD. The CDR3 covers 14 residues. The V gene end was trimmed by 2 bases and the J gene end by 3 bases; junction bases not matched to a gene: 1. CDR3 coding DNA: TGTGCCATCAGTGAGGGACAGGGAACAGATACGCAGTATTTT. Translation: CAISEGQGTDTQYF.

This clonotype was counted between two and nine times. The V call is TRBV5-6, the J call TRBJ1-4; a possible D gene is TRBD1 (5 bases). Germline assignment: CDR1 SGHDT and CDR2 YYEEEE. The CDR3 contains 13 residues. The V end lost 4 bases, the J end lost 8 bases, and 12 bases lay between the germline ends. The DNA of the CDR3 is TGTGCCAGCAGCCTGGGGGTTCAGGAAAAACTGTTTTTT. It is translated as CASSLGVQEKLFF.

J is TRBJ2-1 and V is TRBV10-1, with TRBD2 matching 8 bases. The junction had 7 bases not matched to a gene; V was cut back by 5 bases and J by 1 base. CDR1 is WNHNN, CDR2 SYGVQD, per germline (reference sequence). The CDR3 spans 16 residues. The CDR3 loop reads CASSSGRVHSYNEQFF. CDR3 coding DNA: TGCGCCAGCAGTAGCGGGAGAGTACATTCCTACAATGAGCAGTTCTTC.

This rearrangement joins TRBV12-3 or TRBV12-4 to TRBJ2-1, with TRBD2 as a possible D gene (5 bases). The CDR3 runs 13 residues. V lost 6 bases and J 8 bases, leaving 14 bases between the germline ends. As DNA, the CDR3 is TGTGCCAGCAGACCGGGCGGGCCCCATGAGCAGTTCTTC. Amino acids: CASRPGGPHEQFF.

This clonotype was counted a few times. For the CDR3, the DNA is TGTGCCAGCAGCTTAGGGCGTGGAGGAGGGGGCCCCCAGTTCTTC. Its protein is CASSLGRGGGGPQFF. The chain recombines TRBV7-2 with TRBJ2-1, with a possible D match to TRBD1 (7 bases). V was pared by 1 base and J by 13 bases, with 20 bases between. This CDR3 region has 15 residues. The germline gives CDR1 SGHTA, CDR2 FQGNSA.

This clonotype was picked up a small number of times. This chain uses TRBV6-1 with TRBJ1-5, with 7 bases fitting TRBD1. With V trimmed by 6 bases and J by 0 bases, 5 bases remained unmatched. The length of the CDR3 is 15 residues. Germline V gene data show CDR1 as MNHNS and CDR2 as SASEGT. The CDR3 sequence: CASSPGQVSNQPQHF. The CDR3 DNA is TGTGCCAGCAGCCCCGGACAGGTTAGCAATCAGCCCCAGCATTTT.

As concerns this clonotype: One end of the junction does not line up with germline, which may come from a read error. The rearrangement links TRBV10-3 to TRBJ2-1, with D tentatively TRBD1 or TRBD2 (5 bases each). From germline, CDR1 is ENHRY and CDR2 SYGVKD. The CDR3 contains 15 residues. This CDR3 reads CAIRLGDAPHNELFF. CDR3 sequence (DNA): TGTGCCATCAGGCTCGGGGACGCCCCCCACAATGAGCTGTTCTTC.

V is TRBV5-1 and J is TRBJ1-1; TRBD1 matches at 7 bases. Germline CDR1 SGHRS, CDR2 YFSETQ. This CDR3 spans 13 amino acids. The V and J ends lost 4 bases and 4 bases, in that order; junction bases with no gene match: 4. CDR3 region: CASSTTGATEAFF. The CDR3 DNA reads as TGCGCCAGCAGCACCACAGGGGCCACTGAAGCTTTCTTT.